These 2 T cell receptor beta chains were sequenced from one sample in a study of T cell changes during pregnancy in multiple sclerosis (dated by TCRdb to between 2017 and 2020). The method was the immunoSEQ multiplex PCR assay. The source is immuneACCESS, and TCRdb retained only in-frame sequences with V and J called. Part of the clones is not carried over; for the studies checked, unresolved V genes explain less than half of this, and the remainder is unexplained. Present in this sample are some 31,000 clones, roughly nine tenths of which were seen just once. The top ten clones comprise about 0.4% of the sample. Sequenced here: CD4+ T cells from peripheral blood mononuclear cells, sampled in the second trimester of pregnancy. The source is a female donor in good health, enrolled as a control in a pregnancy study.

This clone has just one count. The chain is built from TRBV11-3 and TRBJ1-1, with D perhaps matching TRBD1 (5 bases). V dropped 3 bases and J dropped 0 bases, with 14 bases sitting between them. This CDR3 has 16 amino acids. Germline assignment: CDR1 SGHNT and CDR2 YENEEA. CDR3 sequence: CASSLDTLSMNTEAFF. The DNA of the CDR3 is TGTGCCAGCAGCTTGGACACGCTCAGTATGAACACTGAAGCTTTCTTT. The whole variable domain, filled in from reference TRBV11-3 and TRBJ1-1, reads EAGVVQSPRYKIIEKKQPVAFWCNPISGHNTLYWYLQNLGQGPELLIRYENEEAVDDSQLPKDRFSAERLKGVDSTLKIQPAELGDSAVYLCASSLDTLSMNTEAFFGQGTRLTVV.

The rearrangement links TRBV30 to TRBJ2-7; 12 bases agree with TRBD1. CDR3 size: 15 residues. V shed 2 bases, J shed 6 bases, and the junction held 8 bases outside the gene matches. Germline CDR1 GTSNPN, CDR2 SVGIG (reference sequence). CDR3 in DNA: TGTGCCTGGAGTTCCGGCCAGGGACAGGGGGCCGAGCAGTACTTC. Amino acids: CAWSSGQGQGAEQYF.